The table lists the clone carrying this T cell receptor beta chain with a count of one. These data belong to a study of T-cell reconstitution after alpha-beta-depleted transplantation in children. CDR3 length: 18 residues. The library targeted TCRbeta and was prepared with unique molecular identifiers. TCRdb ran MiXCR on the PCR reads and lists one entry per CDR3 protein. The table shows 900,000 or so distinct CDR3 sequences, with approximately 15% occurring only once. This specimen consisted of PBMCs, mostly from graft donor cells, obtained 360 days after TCRalphabeta/CD19-depleted stem cell transplant. The TCR originated in a male patient between 5 and 17 years old who had a stem cell transplant for acute lymphoblastic leukemia, so the T cells may come from the graft donor. This chain links TRBV21-1 with TRBJ2-1; the table's D call, TRBD1, was not checked against the DNA. TRBV21-1 is designated a pseudogene. The CDR3 loop is CASSRRTERLVPYNEQFF. The CDR3 DNA follows: TGTGCCAGCAGTAGGAGGACAGAGCGACTAGTTCCCTACAATGAGCAGTTCTTC.